The next 19 T cell receptor beta chains were all read from a single sample in a study of Ad26.COV2.S vaccination and SARS-CoV-2 variants. Treatment of the sample: roughly 18 received Ad26.COV2.S at low or high dose, single or two shots; roughly five received placebo; per-sample allocation not given. Day 63 following the first vaccine or placebo injection was when the samples were taken. Profiled with immunoSEQ multiplex PCR; TCRdb holds only in-frame clones, not every one. The sample holds roughly 400,000 clones, 90% seen once. The source was peripheral blood, collected in a trial of Ad26.COV2.S vaccine versus placebo. The receptors were sampled from a person aged 18-60 years who received the Ad26.COV2.S COVID-19 vaccine or a placebo.

The V call is TRBV11-3, the J call TRBJ2-3, with unresolved D. Trimming removed 1 base from V and 2 bases from J, with 7 bases in between. There are 14 residues in the CDR3. Germline values: CDR1 SGHNT, CDR2 YENEEA. For the CDR3, the DNA is TGTGCCAGCAGCTTAGGACGGACCACAGATACGCAGTATTTT. Amino acid sequence: CASSLGRTTDTQYF.

This clone was picked up one time. This rearrangement joins TRBV19 to TRBJ2-5; 8 positions agree with TRBD2. The V gene end was trimmed by 9 bases and the J gene end by 0 bases; junction bases not matched to a gene: 6. Germline V lookup: CDR1 LNHDA, CDR2 SQIVND (reference sequence). CDR3 length: 14 residues. The CDR3 bases are TGTGCCAGCAGCGGGGGCTTGTACCAAGAGACCCAGTACTTC. Protein: CASSGGLYQETQYF.

The CDR3 is CASSEWGADGANVLTF. The CDR3 DNA reads TGTGCCAGCAGTGAATGGGGGGCAGATGGGGCCAACGTCCTGACTTTC. The genes are TRBV2 and TRBJ2-6, with D perhaps matching TRBD1 or TRBD2 (6 bases each). Trimming removed 2 bases from V and 3 bases from J, with 11 bases in between. The CDR3 totals 16 residues. Germline V gene data show CDR1 as SNHLY and CDR2 as FYNNEI.

The V gene is TRBV7-6, the J gene TRBJ1-6; D is unresolved. The V and J ends lost 2 bases and 9 bases respectively, with 17 bases between them. The CDR3 covers 16 residues. Germline V lookup: CDR1 SGHVS, CDR2 FNYEAQ. CDR3 in DNA: TGTGCCAGCAGCTTATTAGCCCCGTCCCCCAGTTCACCCCTCCACTTT. It is translated as CASSLLAPSPSSPLHF. The full variable domain, with the rest looked up from reference TRBV7-6 and TRBJ1-6, is GAGVSQSPRYKVTKRGQDVALRCDPISGHVSLYWYRQALGQGPEFLTYFNYEAQQDKSGLPNDRFSAERPEGSISTLTIQRTEQRDSAMYRCASSLLAPSPSSPLHFGNGTRLTVT.

In regard to this clone: Because the CDR3's place on the DNA is in doubt, the DNA is left out and the CDR3 is given as listed by TCRdb. The rearrangement uses TRBV6-5 and TRBJ1-1; the DNA was not compared with TRBD1, the D call given in the table. The CDR3 contains 13 residues when both ends are counted. Germline V gives CDR1 MNHEY, CDR2 SVGAGI. CDR3 sequence: CASGSGQGGEAFF.

The V gene is TRBV4-3, the J gene TRBJ2-4; perhaps D is TRBD1 or TRBD2 (6 bases each). Trimming took off 5 bases at V and 3 bases at J, with 14 bases between the two ends. CDR1 and CDR2 from the germline V gene are LGHNA and YSLEER. The CDR3 sequence is 15 residues long. The CDR3 loop reads CASSGREGGKNIQYF. CDR3 nucleotides: TGCGCCAGCAGCGGACGAGAGGGGGGCAAAAACATTCAGTACTTC.

The chain has TRBV5-4 and TRBJ2-2; D perhaps matches TRBD2 (6 bases). Germline-derived CDR1 and CDR2 are SGHNT and YYREEE (reference sequence). This CDR3 region has 14 residues. The V gene lost 4 bases and the J gene lost 4 bases, with 11 bases spanning the gap. CDR3 in amino acids: CASSGGLTTGELFF. In DNA, the CDR3 is TGTGCCAGCAGCGGGGGACTTACCACCGGGGAGCTGTTTTTT.

The chain couples TRBV18 to TRBJ1-4, with D unresolved. Germline lookup yields CDR1 KGHSH and CDR2 LQKENI. The V end lost 2 bases, the J end lost 3 bases, and 7 bases lay between the germline ends. The CDR3 is 14 amino acids. The CDR3 region is CASSPRESNEKLFF. CDR3 DNA sequence: TGTGCCAGCTCACCAAGGGAGTCTAATGAAAAACTGTTTTTT.

The chain carries TRBV18 and TRBJ2-3, with no clear D. Between the trimmed V and J ends, which lost 4 bases and 2 bases, there was a span of 13 bases. Germline CDR1 and CDR2: KGHSH and LQKENI. The CDR3 runs 15 residues. CDR3 bases: TGTGCCAGCTCACGAGCGCCCAGAACCACAGATACGCAGTATTTT. It encodes CASSRAPRTTDTQYF.

The J gene is TRBJ2-3, the V gene TRBV28; 8 positions agree with TRBD2. Germline V gene lookup returns CDR1 MDHEN and CDR2 SYDVKM. The CDR3 is 14 amino acids. V dropped 5 bases and J dropped 7; count of bases not matched to a gene: 8. The CDR3 sequence is CASSPGGGPNTQYF. CDR3 sequence (DNA): TGTGCCAGCAGTCCGGGGGGGGGCCCCAATACGCAGTATTTT.

The sample holds one count of this clone. The J gene is TRBJ2-3, the V gene TRBV3-1 (or the pseudogene TRBV3-2), with TRBD2 matching over 8 bases. V trimming: 5 bases; J trimming: 6 bases; junction bases outside the gene matches: 7. Germline CDR1 is LGHDT and CDR2 is YNNKEL (reference sequence). The CDR3 has 14 amino acids. CDR3 coding DNA: TGTGCCAGCAGCTTGGCGGGAGGTTCTGATACGCAGTATTTT. It translates to CASSLAGGSDTQYF.

A remark on this clone: The same CDR3 can be traced to other DNA sequences in this sample. The CDR3 loop is CASSQRTGGRETQYF. In nucleotides, the CDR3 is TGTGCCAGCAGCCAACGAACAGGGGGCAGGGAGACCCAGTACTTC. The chain has TRBV14 and TRBJ2-5; 9 bases align to TRBD1. The V segment lost 2 bases and the J segment 5 bases; nucleotides outside the gene matches: 6. The CDR3 spans 15 residues. Germline loops: CDR1 SGHDN, CDR2 FVKESK. Combining the CDR3 with reference TRBV14 and TRBJ2-5 gives the whole variable domain EAGVTQFPSHSVIEKGQTVTLRCDPISGHDNLYWYRRVMGKEIKFLLHFVKESKQDESGMPNNRFLAERTGGTYSTLKVQPAELEDSGVYFCASSQRTGGRETQYFGPGTRLLVL.

The chain recombines TRBV4-1 with TRBJ2-7; D perhaps matches TRBD1 (5 bases). Germline-derived CDR1 and CDR2 are MGHRA and YSYEKL. With 0 bases removed from V and 2 bases from J, the gap between germline ends came to 14 bases. The CDR3 spans 16 residues. The CDR3 coding sequence is TGCGCCAGCAGCCAAGATTTGGCCAGGGTGGCCTACGAGCAGTACTTC. Translated, it gives CASSQDLARVAYEQYF.

The chain recombines TRBV4-1 with TRBJ2-5; TRBD2 matches at 7 bases. The CDR3 is 17 residues long. V lost 4 bases, J lost 3 bases, and 14 bases stayed unmatched. Germline values: CDR1 MGHRA, CDR2 YSYEKL. The CDR3 is CASSLIPSSGNKETQYF. CDR3 nucleotides: TGCGCCAGCAGCCTCATACCGTCTAGCGGAAATAAAGAGACCCAGTACTTC.

The chain links TRBV21-1 to TRBJ1-2. TRBV21-1 counts as a pseudogene. CDR3 length: 15 residues. The CDR3 region is CASSKDLGSNYGYTF. CDR3 sequence (DNA): TGTGCCAGCAGCAAAGATCTGGGGTCTAACTATGGCTACACCTTC.

This clone was recorded only once. Here the CDR3 reads CASSGRGTGVWNTEAFF. The DNA of the CDR3 is TGTGCCAGCAGTGGGCGGGGGACAGGGGTTTGGAACACTGAAGCTTTCTTT. The rearrangement links TRBV27 to TRBJ1-1; 10 positions match TRBD1. The length of the CDR3 is 17 residues. Germline V CDR1 and CDR2: MNHEY, SMNVEV (reference sequence). Trimming at V came to 5 bases and at J to 1 base, leaving 10 bases not matched to a gene.

The genes are TRBV4-3 and TRBJ2-7; no clear D. This CDR3 has 16 amino acids. The ends were cut back, 4 bases at V and 3 bases at J, with 19 bases in the middle. Per the germline V gene, CDR1 is LGHNA and CDR2 is YSLEER. The CDR3 loop is CASSPVIDSIIYEQYF. The CDR3 DNA reads as TGCGCCAGCAGCCCCGTTATCGACTCTATTATCTACGAGCAGTACTTC.

The chain combines TRBV19 with TRBJ2-3; no clear D gene. Trimming shortened V by 4 bases and J by 0 bases, and 11 bases separated the two germline ends. This CDR3 is built from 15 residues. CDR1 is LNHDA, CDR2 SQIVND, per germline (reference sequence). CDR3 sequence (DNA): TGTGCCAGTAGTAAGTTAGTAGCTAGCACAGATACGCAGTATTTT. Amino acid sequence: CASSKLVASTDTQYF.

The rearrangement joins TRBV11-2 to TRBJ2-5; 8 bases agree with TRBD1. V lost 5 bases to trimming and J lost 4 bases; unmatched junction nucleotides: 6. The CDR3 contains 14 residues. Germline CDR1 and CDR2: SGHAT and FQNNGV. The DNA for the CDR3 is TGTGCCAGCAGCCAAAACAGGGGGACAGAGACCCAGTACTTC. Amino acids: CASSQNRGTETQYF.